Listed here are 7 T cell receptor beta chains from one sample, sequenced in a study of T cells after yellow fever vaccination. MiXCR, applied by TCRdb to the 5' RACE reads, yields one record per CDR3 protein. The sample contains hundreds of thousands of distinct CDR3 sequences, less than 25% of which appear only once. The sample consisted of PBMCs, taken roughly 20 days after the first yellow fever vaccination. The origin of the receptors is a man between 18 and 29 years old who received the YFV17D yellow fever vaccine.

The sample holds a few counts of this clonotype. The J gene is TRBJ2-1, the V gene TRBV6-2 or TRBV6-3; tentative D call: TRBD2 (6 bases). The CDR3 runs 13 residues. The V end lost 8 bases, the J end lost 1 base, and 9 bases lay between the germline ends. Germline V gene data show CDR1 as MNHEY and CDR2 as SVGEGT. In nucleotides, the CDR3 is TGTGCCAGCCAGGAGGGTTCCTACAATGAGCAGTTCTTC. Translation: CASQEGSYNEQFF.

This clonotype has just a few counts. The gene calls are TRBV23-1 and TRBJ2-5, with D possibly matching TRBD2 (6 bases). TRBV23-1 is noted as an ORF with a role that remains uncertain. This CDR3 has 12 residues. Trimming took off 11 bases at V and 3 bases at J, with 13 bases between the two ends. The CDR3 DNA reads TGCGCCGTCCGGCCGGGGGAAGAGACCCAGTACTTC. This gives the protein CAVRPGEETQYF.

This clonotype was seen a handful of times. CDR3 in DNA: TGTGCCAGCAGCTTAGGGGTCTCCGGAACAGATACGCAGTATTTT. Residues: CASSLGVSGTDTQYF. The chain uses TRBV7-8 and TRBJ2-3, with unresolved D. The CDR3 runs 15 residues. The ends were cut back, 1 base at V and 3 bases at J, with 11 bases in the middle. Germline V gives CDR1 SGHVS, CDR2 FQNEAQ.

This clonotype was recorded at least ten times. The rearrangement uses TRBV4-1 and TRBJ2-7; the D gene is possibly TRBD1 (7 bases). Germline V gene lookup returns CDR1 MGHRA and CDR2 YSYEKL. The V end lost 4 bases, the J end lost 0 bases, and 13 bases lay between the germline ends. The CDR3 covers 15 residues. CDR3 residues: CASSLRGESSYEQYF. In nucleotides, the CDR3 is TGCGCCAGCAGCCTCAGGGGGGAAAGCTCCTACGAGCAGTACTTC.

This clonotype was picked up many times. The chain has TRBV11-3 and TRBJ2-1, with a tentative D call TRBD2 (7 bases). Germline lookup yields CDR1 SGHNT and CDR2 YENEEA. The CDR3 runs 15 residues. V was clipped by 4 bases and J by 4 bases, with 14 bases between them. The CDR3 protein is CASSSGGGPYNEQFF. CDR3 nucleotide sequence: TGTGCCAGCAGCTCGGGGGGCGGCCCTTACAATGAGCAGTTCTTC.

This clonotype was recorded many times. The genes are TRBV7-2 and TRBJ1-6, with no clear D. This CDR3 is 13 amino acids long. V lost 5 bases and J 5 bases, leaving 7 bases between the germline ends. Per germline, CDR1 SGHTA and CDR2 FQGNSA. The CDR3 reads CASSPPNNSPLHF. The CDR3 DNA is TGTGCCAGCAGCCCGCCCAATAATTCACCCCTCCACTTT.

This clonotype was counted between two and nine times. The chain is built from TRBV9 and TRBJ2-1, with D perhaps matching TRBD2 (7 bases). The CDR3 consists of 13 residues. CDR1 and CDR2 from the germline V gene are SGDLS and YYNGEE. The V gene lost 2 bases and the J gene lost 12 bases, with 15 bases spanning the gap. The CDR3 DNA follows: TGTGCCAGCAGCGTGAGTGCGGGGGCTCGGCAGTTCTTC. Protein: CASSVSAGARQFF.